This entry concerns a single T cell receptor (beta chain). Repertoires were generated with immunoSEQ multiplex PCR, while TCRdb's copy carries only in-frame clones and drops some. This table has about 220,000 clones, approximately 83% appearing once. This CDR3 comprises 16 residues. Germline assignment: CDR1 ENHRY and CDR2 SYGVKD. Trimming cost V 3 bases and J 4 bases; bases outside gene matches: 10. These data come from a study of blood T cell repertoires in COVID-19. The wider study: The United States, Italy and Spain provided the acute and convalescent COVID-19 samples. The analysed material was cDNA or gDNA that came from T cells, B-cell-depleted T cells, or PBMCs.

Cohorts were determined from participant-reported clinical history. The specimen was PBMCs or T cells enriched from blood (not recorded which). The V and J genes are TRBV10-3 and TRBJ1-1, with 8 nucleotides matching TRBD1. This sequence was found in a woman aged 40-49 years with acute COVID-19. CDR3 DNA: TGTGCCATCAGTGAAGAGCTAAACAGGGGGACCACTGAAGCTTTCTTT. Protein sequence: CAISEELNRGTTEAFF.